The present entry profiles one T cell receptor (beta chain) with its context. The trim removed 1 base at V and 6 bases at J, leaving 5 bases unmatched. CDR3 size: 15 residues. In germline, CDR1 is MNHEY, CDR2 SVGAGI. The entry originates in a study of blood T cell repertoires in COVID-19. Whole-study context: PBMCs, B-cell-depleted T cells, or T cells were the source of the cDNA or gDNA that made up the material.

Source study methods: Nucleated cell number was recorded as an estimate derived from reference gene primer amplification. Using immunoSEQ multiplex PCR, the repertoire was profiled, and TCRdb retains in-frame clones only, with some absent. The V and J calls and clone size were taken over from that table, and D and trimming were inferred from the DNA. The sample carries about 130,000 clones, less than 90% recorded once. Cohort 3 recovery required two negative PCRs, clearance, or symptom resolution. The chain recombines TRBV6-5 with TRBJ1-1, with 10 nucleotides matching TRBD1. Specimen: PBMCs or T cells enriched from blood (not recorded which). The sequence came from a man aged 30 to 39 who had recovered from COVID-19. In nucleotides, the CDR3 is TGTGCCAGCAGTTACTACGGGACAGGGGTTTCTGAAGCTTTCTTT. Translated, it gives CASSYYGTGVSEAFF.